This T cell receptor beta chain was identified during a study of PD-1 blockade in classical Hodgkin lymphoma. Study findings and constraints: The drivers behind the repertoire differences, possibly disease activity or prior therapy, remain undefined.

With respect to this clone: Its target is unknown.

V gave up 4 bases and J gave up 3 bases, with 16 bases separating them. Germline CDR1 and CDR2: MDHEN and SYDVKM. This CDR3 is 15 amino acids long. Using immunoSEQ multiplex PCR, the repertoire was profiled, and TCRdb retains in-frame clones only, with some absent. The table has 15,000 to 17,000 clones, about 86% seen once. Documented time point: newly diagnosed, previously untreated cHL patient sample. Using magnetic negative selection, the CD4+ T cells were separated out of thawed PBMCs. Sequenced input: CD4+ T cells from blood. The V call is TRBV28, the J call TRBJ2-7, with D possibly TRBD1 on 5 matching bases. This clonotype originated in a human donor with classical Hodgkin lymphoma. CDR3 residues: CASSSPGHNVYEQYF. As DNA, the CDR3 is TGTGCCAGCAGTTCGCCCGGACATAATGTCTACGAGCAGTACTTC.